These 18 T cell receptor beta chains share one sample of origin, sequenced in a study of blood T cell repertoires in COVID-19. TCRdb's copy holds only in-frame clones and misses some; the assay was immunoSEQ multiplex PCR. The sample consists of roughly 250,000 clones, 81% of them appearing once. Sequences were obtained from peripheral blood. The receptor set was obtained from a woman in her sixties or seventies with active or convalescent COVID-19.

This CDR3 is CASSLRMGGQETQYF. DNA of the CDR3: TGTGCCAGCAGCTTAAGGATGGGGGGCCAAGAGACCCAGTACTTC. The V and J genes are TRBV7-3 and TRBJ2-5; possibly TRBD2 for D (6 bases). The CDR3 sequence is 15 residues long. CDR1 is SGHTA, CDR2 FQGTGA, per germline. V lost 1 base, J lost 1 base, and 10 bases lay in between.

A few counts support this clone. This rearrangement joins TRBV27 to TRBJ1-1; TRBD1 agrees at 8 bases. V shed 6 bases, J shed 12 bases, and the junction held 15 bases outside the gene matches. From germline, CDR1 is MNHEY and CDR2 SMNVEV (reference sequence). This CDR3 region has 14 residues. This CDR3 reads CASSVSIVDRVTFF. CDR3 DNA sequence: TGTGCCAGCAGCGTATCCATAGTGGACAGGGTGACTTTCTTT.

The chain uses TRBV5-1 and TRBJ2-2; TRBD1 is a possible D gene (6 bases). Germline lookup yields CDR1 SGHRS and CDR2 YFSETQ. CDR3 length: 17 amino acids. Trimming cost V 0 bases and J 4 bases, with 16 bases left between them. CDR3 loop: CASSLESPTGSTGELFF. The CDR3 DNA sequence: TGCGCCAGCAGCTTGGAATCCCCTACAGGGAGCACCGGGGAGCTGTTTTTT.

The V call is TRBV5-1, the J call TRBJ1-6, with TRBD1 identical over 8 bases. V gave up 4 bases and J gave up 7 bases; unmatched junction bases: 7. The germline V gene has CDR1 SGHRS and CDR2 YFSETQ. The CDR3 totals 15 residues. The CDR3 region is CASSGQTGDNSPLHF. The DNA for the CDR3 is TGCGCCAGCAGCGGGCAGACAGGGGACAATTCACCCCTCCACTTT.

The rearrangement joins TRBV6-5 to TRBJ1-1, with TRBD1 as a possible D gene (6 bases). Deletions cut 0 bases from V and 3 bases from J, with 11 bases between. The CDR3 covers 15 residues. Germline lookup yields CDR1 MNHEY and CDR2 SVGAGI. The CDR3 reads CASSYSAGADTEAFF. As DNA, the CDR3 is TGTGCCAGCAGTTACTCGGCAGGGGCGGACACTGAAGCTTTCTTT.

The chain links TRBV7-2 to TRBJ2-1, with D possibly being TRBD2 (5 bases). CDR1 is SGHTA and CDR2 is FQGNSA in the germline V gene. Trimming removed 1 base at V and 6 bases at J, with 16 bases between. The CDR3 spans 16 residues. For the CDR3, the DNA is TGTGCCAGCAGCTTAGGTGGAGCGCGGACTTTCAATGAGCAGTTCTTC. Translating gives CASSLGGARTFNEQFF.

The chain links TRBV9 to TRBJ1-1; 11 nucleotides agree with TRBD1. The length of the CDR3 is 17 residues. J was trimmed by 2 bases and V by 0 bases; bases with no gene match: 6. The germline gives CDR1 SGDLS, CDR2 YYNGEE. The CDR3, as DNA: TGTGCCAGCAGCGTAGGGGACAGGGGGGCGAAAAACACTGAAGCTTTCTTT. It is translated as CASSVGDRGAKNTEAFF.

With respect to this clone: Additional DNA sequences in this sample encode the identical CDR3. This rearrangement joins TRBV3-1 (or the pseudogene TRBV3-2) to TRBJ1-2, with 8 nucleotides matching TRBD1. Trimming took 4 bases from V and 4 from J; bases not matched to a gene: 5. The CDR3 is 14 amino acids. CDR1 LGHDT and CDR2 YNNKEL come from the germline V gene (reference sequence). The CDR3 DNA reads as TGTGCCAGCAGCCCCCGGACAGGGAGCTATGGCTACACCTTC. This gives the protein CASSPRTGSYGYTF.

The V call is TRBV11-3, the J call TRBJ2-2; D perhaps matches TRBD2 (5 bases). In germline, CDR1 is SGHNT, CDR2 YENEEA. Trimming stripped 5 bases from V and 1 base from J, with 17 bases between. The CDR3 has 17 amino acids. The chain's CDR3 is CASSPWEGSENTGELFF. The CDR3 DNA sequence: TGTGCCAGCAGCCCCTGGGAAGGGAGCGAGAACACCGGGGAGCTGTTTTTT.

The J gene is TRBJ1-6, the V gene TRBV10-3, with D possibly TRBD1 on 5 matching bases. Germline CDR1 and CDR2: ENHRY and SYGVKD. Trimming shortened V by 3 bases and J by 4 bases, and 7 bases separated the two germline ends. The CDR3 is made up of 14 amino acids. The CDR3 sequence: CAISDGGYNSPLHF. In DNA form, the CDR3 reads TGTGCCATCAGTGACGGGGGTTATAATTCACCCCTCCACTTT.

The chain recombines TRBV19 with TRBJ1-6; tentative D call: TRBD1 (6 bases). From germline, CDR1 is LNHDA and CDR2 SQIVND (reference sequence). V lost 7 bases and J lost 7, with 20 bases in between. CDR3 length: 16 residues. CDR3 protein: CASTEVGRRGNSPLHF. For the CDR3, the DNA is TGTGCCAGTACTGAGGTGGGGAGAAGGGGGAATTCACCCCTCCACTTT. Complete variable domain (other parts from reference TRBV19 and TRBJ1-6): DGGITQSPKYLFRKEGQNVTLSCEQNLNHDAMYWYRQDPGQGLRLIYYSQIVNDFQKGDIAEGYSVSREKKESFPLTVTSAQKNPTAFYLCASTEVGRRGNSPLHFGNGTRLTVT.

This clone was seen only a few times. V gene TRBV6-5 combines with J gene TRBJ1-2, with 9 bases matching TRBD1. Trimming cost V 6 bases and J 8 bases; bases outside gene matches: 7. This CDR3 is built from 13 residues. The germline CDR1 and CDR2 sequences are MNHEY and SVGAGI. DNA for the CDR3: TGTGCCAGCAGGCGGGACAGGGTAGAAGGCTACACCTTC. Protein product: CASRRDRVEGYTF.

The V gene is TRBV29-1, the J gene TRBJ2-6; D call uncertain. Germline V gene data show CDR1 as SQVTM and CDR2 as ANQGSEA. The CDR3 has 14 amino acids. V shed 5 bases and J shed 0 bases, with 8 bases lying between them. The CDR3 spells CSVFWPSGANVLTF. CDR3 DNA sequence: TGCAGCGTTTTTTGGCCCTCTGGGGCCAACGTCCTGACTTTC. The whole variable domain, remainder taken from reference TRBV29-1 and TRBJ2-6, is SAVISQKPSRDICQRGTSLTIQCQVDSQVTMMFWYRQQPGQSLTLIATANQGSEATYESGFVIDKFPISRPNLTFSTLTVSNMSPEDSSIYLCSVFWPSGANVLTFGAGSRLTVL.

The V and J genes are TRBV6-5 and TRBJ1-2; a possible D gene is TRBD1 (6 bases). The V gene's germline CDR1 is MNHEY and CDR2 SVGAGI. V dropped 6 bases and J dropped 5 bases, with 10 bases sitting between them. The CDR3 has 12 amino acids. CDR3 DNA: TGTGCCAGCAGCCGCAGGGGATATGGCTACACCTTC. As protein: CASSRRGYGYTF.

For the CDR3, the DNA is TGTGCCAGCAGTGAACTAGGTACAGGGTCGGCGAACACCGGGGAGCTGTTTTTT. Amino acids: CASSELGTGSANTGELFF. V gene TRBV25-1 combines with J gene TRBJ2-2, with D possibly being TRBD1 (6 bases). The CDR3 spans 18 residues. CDR1 and CDR2 from the germline V gene are MGHDK and SYGVNS. Trimming pared 2 bases from V and 0 bases from J, leaving 16 bases between.

This clone was counted ten times or more. This rearrangement joins TRBV9 to TRBJ2-2; D is uncertain. CDR1 and CDR2 from the germline V gene are SGDLS and YYNGEE. The CDR3 totals 13 residues. Trimming left V 4 bases short and J 0 bases short, with 4 bases between. Here the CDR3 DNA reads TGTGCCAGCAGCCCCACGAACACCGGGGAGCTGTTTTTT. Translation: CASSPTNTGELFF.

Only one count was recorded for this clone. CDR3 amino acids: CASSFPGLGPGELFF. CDR3 nucleotides: TGTGCCAGCAGTTTTCCGGGCCTGGGGCCCGGGGAGCTGTTTTTT. The chain is built from TRBV28 and TRBJ2-2; the D gene is possibly TRBD1 (5 bases). The CDR3 extends over 15 amino acids. Germline CDR1 reads MDHEN; CDR2 reads SYDVKM. The germline V and J ends were trimmed by 3 bases and 6 bases, with 14 bases remaining between them.

This clone came up once. V gene TRBV20-1 combines with J gene TRBJ2-5; possible D gene TRBD2, 6 bases. V was trimmed by 3 bases and J by 1 base, leaving 15 bases between them. This CDR3 is built from 15 residues. CDR1 and CDR2 from the germline V gene are DFQATT and SNEGSKA (reference sequence). CDR3 in DNA: TGCAGTGCTAGTCCTGGAGGGTGGGCCCAAGAGACCCAGTACTTC. This sequence encodes CSASPGGWAQETQYF.